The clone carrying this TCR beta chain occurred a few times. Its specificity is unknown. Germline V gene data show CDR1 as KGHSH and CDR2 as LQKENI. V gave up 2 bases and J gave up 4 bases; unmatched junction bases: 2. This CDR3 region has 14 residues. The source of the sample is a study of T-cell reconstitution after alpha-beta-depleted transplantation in children. General study points: Where alpha-beta T cells came from about two months after transplant was reportedly several hundred expanded graft clones. Counts and diversity of T cells one year after transplant came mostly from newly produced T cells. Where some patients showed high TCRbeta diversity at day 60, it came from recipient T cells and thymic progenitors that had survived.

Unique molecular identifiers featured in how the TCRbeta library was prepared. TCRdb passed the PCR reads through MiXCR, listing each CDR3 protein once. The top ten hold 34% of the sample, which has around 110,000 distinct CDR3 sequences, 10% seen once. The source material was PBMCs, sampled before TCRalphabeta/CD19-depleted stem cell transplant. The chain joins TRBV18 to TRBJ1-1; 9 positions agree with TRBD1. The TCR sequence derives from a boy aged 2-15 years with acute lymphoblastic leukemia, due to receive a stem cell transplant. CDR3: CASSPRGQGTEAFF. For the CDR3, the DNA is TGTGCCAGCTCACCAAGGGGACAGGGCACTGAAGCTTTCTTT.